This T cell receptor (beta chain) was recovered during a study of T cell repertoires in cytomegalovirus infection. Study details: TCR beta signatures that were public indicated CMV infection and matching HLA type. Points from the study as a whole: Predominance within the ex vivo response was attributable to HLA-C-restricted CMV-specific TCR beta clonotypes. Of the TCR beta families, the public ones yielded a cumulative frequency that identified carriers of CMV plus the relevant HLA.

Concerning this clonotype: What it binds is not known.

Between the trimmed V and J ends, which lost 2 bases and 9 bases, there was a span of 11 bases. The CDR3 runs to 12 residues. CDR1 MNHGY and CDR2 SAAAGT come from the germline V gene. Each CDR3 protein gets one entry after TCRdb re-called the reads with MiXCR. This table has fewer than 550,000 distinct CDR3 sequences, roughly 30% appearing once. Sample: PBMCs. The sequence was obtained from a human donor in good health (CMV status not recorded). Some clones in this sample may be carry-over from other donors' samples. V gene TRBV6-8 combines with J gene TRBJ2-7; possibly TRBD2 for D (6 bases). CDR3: CASSYGGLGQYF. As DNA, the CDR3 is TGTGCCAGCAGTTACGGGGGACTCGGGCAGTACTTC.